This T cell receptor beta chain came from a study of CD8+ T cells in alopecia areata. Whole-study context: The drug, oral tofacitinib, was given to treated patients at 5 to 10 mg twice daily. Tofacitinib ran for 6 to 18 months before 6 months off drug. Findings and caveats of the study: Numerous clones, expanded in lesions, remained in scalp and blood during tofacitinib. On tofacitinib, scalp clonality and expanded CD8+ clones among top 100 fell significantly.

Noted treatment: oral pan-JAK inhibitor, 5-10 mg twice daily. Extracted RNA was reverse transcribed, and the resulting cDNA served as sequencing template. Sequencing was performed with immunoSEQ multiplex PCR; in TCRdb, only in-frame clones are kept and a portion is missing. The table has 130,000 to 150,000 clones, roughly 82% seen once. In the case of this clone: Its specificity is not known.

This sequence originates from a human donor with alopecia areata. The sample here was CD8+ T cells sorted from blood, taken at week 4, from a patient treated with tofacitinib.

CDR3 sequence: CASGQGKSTDTQYF. In DNA, the CDR3 is TGTGCCAGCGGACAGGGCAAGAGCACAGATACGCAGTATTTT. The V and J genes are TRBV6-1 and TRBJ2-3; 8 nucleotides align to TRBD1. The CDR3 runs 14 residues. In germline, CDR1 is MNHNS, CDR2 SASEGT. The V and J ends lost 8 bases and 0 bases, in that order; junction bases with no gene match: 4.